In this sample, the clone carrying this T cell receptor beta chain turned up many times. This sample is drawn from a study of spatial heterogeneity in lung cancer. Noted time point: sample taken at primary tumor resection. Patients with untreated early-stage non-small cell lung cancer, numbering 72, were the donors. Unsorted whole RNA samples from tumor, nontumor lung or frozen PBMC were sequenced. Unique molecular identifiers, one per molecule, were present on every TCR cDNA molecule. MiXCR, applied by TCRdb to the 5' RACE reads, yields one record per CDR3 protein. This sample has under 25,000 distinct CDR3 sequences, with 6% to 7.5% found just once. Trimming removed 4 bases from V and 3 bases from J, with 11 bases in between. The CDR3 is 13 amino acids. The germline V gene encodes CDR1 SGHDT and CDR2 YYEEEE.

The specimen was PBMCs, collected at surgery. This chain links TRBV5-6 with TRBJ2-7; D unresolved. The clonotype was recovered from a male donor with early-stage non-small cell lung cancer. The chain's CDR3 is CASSRALVYEQYF. CDR3 DNA: TGTGCCAGCAGCCGAGCACTGGTCTACGAGCAGTACTTC.